These T cell receptor beta chains were read from a single sample in a study of shared clonotypes between healthy human individuals. Libraries were prepared by immunoSEQ multiplex PCR; TCRdb keeps only in-frame clonotypes and omits some of them. Of around 2,000,000 clones listed, about 95% were seen once; the top ten hold under 1.5%. The sample was naive CD8+ T cells sorted from blood. The receptors come from a man younger than 35 in good health. CDR3s include the opening cysteine and the closing phenylalanine or tryptophan. The order of the fields is clone size, V gene, J gene, CDR3 protein. Clone size is stated in some rows and not others, as once, few, many or a class when expanded.

clone_size: .
v_call: TRBV28
j_call: TRBJ2-2
cdr3_aa: CASSLRGTDTGELFF

clone_size: .
v_call: TRBV4-3
j_call: TRBJ2-7
cdr3_aa: CASSQDRAGGSYEQYF

clone_size: .
v_call: TRBV5-1
j_call: TRBJ2-3
cdr3_aa: CASSSNLPGQRITDTQYF

clone_size: .
v_call: TRBV27
j_call: TRBJ1-1
cdr3_aa: CASSKIQGEAFF

clone_size: .
v_call: TRBV10-2
j_call: TRBJ2-1
cdr3_aa: CASSESPGNEQFF

clone_size: .
v_call: TRBV10-3
j_call: TRBJ2-2
cdr3_aa: CAISEIAGVGVGELFF

clone_size: .
v_call: TRBV2
j_call: TRBJ1-3
cdr3_aa: CASIRRKNTIYF

clone_size: .
v_call: TRBV7-9
j_call: TRBJ2-5
cdr3_aa: CASSRRTAPRGETQYF

clone_size: .
v_call: TRBV6-5
j_call: TRBJ2-3
cdr3_aa: CASSYSKQHSTDTQYF

clone_size: .
v_call: TRBV28
j_call: TRBJ2-1
cdr3_aa: CASRLSGLVHSNEQFF

clone_size: once
v_call: TRBV6-6
j_call: TRBJ1-3
cdr3_aa: CASSYSMDSPGNTIYF

clone_size: once
v_call: TRBV2
j_call: TRBJ2-5
cdr3_aa: CASRLAGDETQYF

clone_size: .
v_call: TRBV4-1
j_call: TRBJ2-3
cdr3_aa: CASSQRLAPGVTDTQYF

clone_size: .
v_call: TRBV9
j_call: TRBJ1-5
cdr3_aa: CASSEQGDQPQHF

clone_size: few
v_call: TRBV19
j_call: TRBJ1-1
cdr3_aa: CATGQFEWTEAFF

clone_size: once
v_call: TRBV7-9
j_call: TRBJ2-1
cdr3_aa: CASSLDVTGGPHEQFF

clone_size: .
v_call: TRBV6-6
j_call: TRBJ2-7
cdr3_aa: CASSSLDLRGTYEQYF

clone_size: .
v_call: TRBV6-5
j_call: TRBJ2-5
cdr3_aa: CASSSLSGQLQETQYF

clone_size: .
v_call: TRBV27
j_call: TRBJ2-5
cdr3_aa: CASSFGSQETQYF

clone_size: .
v_call: TRBV5-6
j_call: TRBJ2-3
cdr3_aa: CASSFGDWTSGSPDTQYF

clone_size: .
v_call: TRBV5-1
j_call: TRBJ1-2
cdr3_aa: CASTSTGFGYTF

clone_size: .
v_call: TRBV4-3
j_call: TRBJ2-2
cdr3_aa: CASSQERWENTGELFF

clone_size: .
v_call: TRBV27
j_call: TRBJ2-3
cdr3_aa: CASSQGLAGVVGTDTQYF

clone_size: once
v_call: TRBV11-2
j_call: TRBJ1-2
cdr3_aa: CASSLTNGGNYGYTF

clone_size: .
v_call: TRBV4-3
j_call: TRBJ2-2
cdr3_aa: CASSQDLDSGELFF

clone_size: .
v_call: TRBV7-9
j_call: TRBJ2-7
cdr3_aa: CASSLVGGRVSYEQYF

clone_size: .
v_call: TRBV27
j_call: TRBJ2-2
cdr3_aa: CASSPGLAGGNTGELFF

clone_size: .
v_call: TRBV28
j_call: TRBJ1-6
cdr3_aa: CASRDRGSPLHF

clone_size: .
v_call: TRBV6-1
j_call: TRBJ2-7
cdr3_aa: CASRERIWGTYEQYF

clone_size: .
v_call: TRBV12-5
j_call: TRBJ1-5
cdr3_aa: CASGLVRGSDQPQHF

clone_size: .
v_call: TRBV7-9
j_call: TRBJ2-6
cdr3_aa: CASSSPTQANVLTF

clone_size: .
v_call: TRBV5-1
j_call: TRBJ2-7
cdr3_aa: CASSLVDIPYEQYF

clone_size: .
v_call: TRBV29-1
j_call: TRBJ2-5
cdr3_aa: CSVHPDRAFQQTQYF

clone_size: .
v_call: TRBV4-1
j_call: TRBJ2-5
cdr3_aa: CASSPGARQETQYF

clone_size: .
v_call: TRBV6-5
j_call: TRBJ2-2
cdr3_aa: CASSSRTENTGELFF

clone_size: .
v_call: TRBV30
j_call: TRBJ1-1
cdr3_aa: CAWSLGRGNTEAFF

clone_size: .
v_call: TRBV6-5
j_call: TRBJ1-6
cdr3_aa: CASSYSQGDSPLHF

clone_size: .
v_call: TRBV4-1
j_call: TRBJ2-2
cdr3_aa: CASSPGQTNTGELFF

clone_size: .
v_call: TRBV27
j_call: TRBJ2-7
cdr3_aa: CASSETGGSYEQYF

clone_size: .
v_call: TRBV7-9
j_call: TRBJ2-5
cdr3_aa: CASSILMVGGPGGTQYF

clone_size: .
v_call: TRBV30
j_call: TRBJ1-2
cdr3_aa: CAWSVGGLNYGYTF

clone_size: .
v_call: TRBV5-4
j_call: TRBJ2-3
cdr3_aa: CASSSVGAGTDTQYF

clone_size: .
v_call: TRBV10-3
j_call: TRBJ2-2
cdr3_aa: CAISGRNGMNTGELFF

clone_size: .
v_call: TRBV2
j_call: TRBJ2-7
cdr3_aa: CASSGQAEYEQYF

clone_size: .
v_call: TRBV5-8
j_call: TRBJ1-3
cdr3_aa: CASSIDRNSGNTIYF

clone_size: .
v_call: TRBV6-5
j_call: .
cdr3_aa: CASSQSSYEQYF

clone_size: .
v_call: TRBV10-3
j_call: TRBJ2-2
cdr3_aa: CAISDGINTGELFF

clone_size: .
v_call: TRBV5-1
j_call: TRBJ2-1
cdr3_aa: CASSFRLAGGPYNEQFF

clone_size: .
v_call: TRBV11-2
j_call: TRBJ2-5
cdr3_aa: CASSFPEGWTQYF